This TCR beta chain comes out of a study of neurological immune-mediated disorders. Study-level findings and limits: One cluster of related CDR3 sequences contained, by phylogenetic grouping, the repertoires of 18 of 34 multiple sclerosis patients and formed a possible signature.

V gave up 3 bases and J gave up 3 bases, with 10 bases separating them. This CDR3 region has 14 residues. Germline assignment: CDR1 ENHRY and CDR2 SYGVKD. The method for making cDNA was 5'RACE, and it used 10-nucleotide random UMIs. Every sequencing run gave over 190 million TCR-beta sequences, taken from 15-18 subjects. TCRdb re-called the 5' RACE reads through MiXCR, storing one row per CDR3 protein. The sample has tens of thousands of distinct CDR3 sequences, under 5% seen once. This clonotype was observed many times. The antigen remains undetermined. The sequenced sample was PBMCs. The chain recombines TRBV10-3 with TRBJ2-3, with D perhaps matching TRBD1 or TRBD2 (5 bases each). This sequence was found in a man in his fifties with multiple sclerosis. For the CDR3, the DNA is TGTGCCATCAGTGACGGGACCAAAACAGATACGCAGTATTTT. This gives the protein CAISDGTKTDTQYF.